The source of this T cell receptor (beta chain) is a study of shared clonotypes between healthy human individuals. Study conclusions and caveats: The researchers took only blood, and tissue repertoires probably look different.

Unsorted PBMC samples were amplified in replicate PCRs containing approximately 300 ng DNA, tens of thousands of T cell genomes. Assay: immunoSEQ multiplex PCR; the TCRdb copy retains only in-frame clones and omits some. The sample holds about 470,000 clones, more than 75% seen once. The germline V and J ends were trimmed by 3 bases and 5 bases, with 11 bases remaining between them. The CDR3 runs to 13 residues. CDR1 and CDR2 from the germline V gene are MDHEN and SYDVKM. On this clone: The antigen remains undetermined.

The chain has TRBV28 and TRBJ2-7, with D maybe TRBD1 (6 bases). Sequencing used PBMCs. The sequence was collected from a woman aged 40 to 50 in good health. Some clones in this sample may be carry-over from other donors' samples. CDR3 sequence: CASSLTGFHEQYF. CDR3 bases: TGTGCCAGCAGTTTGACAGGTTTCCACGAGCAGTACTTC.